A selection of T cell receptor beta chains follows, all from one sample in a study of T-cell reconstitution after alpha-beta-depleted transplantation in children. TCRdb used MiXCR to reprocess the PCR reads, holding one entry per CDR3 protein. The sample has 200,000 to 250,000 distinct CDR3 sequences; approximately 7% are singletons. The sample consisted of PBMCs, taken before TCRalphabeta/CD19-depleted stem cell transplant. These receptors all come from a boy between 2 and 10 years old with acute lymphoblastic leukemia, due to receive a stem cell transplant. Each CDR3 is given with its conserved first and last residue. The D gene is left open where the match is weak.

V gene: TRBV4-3
D gene: TRBD1
CDR3 protein: CASSPTGTGAFYEQYF

V gene: TRBV28
D gene: .
CDR3 protein: CASSLSQEETQYF

V gene: TRBV12-3/TRBV12-4
D gene: .
CDR3 protein: CASTISGNTIYF

V gene: TRBV5-6
D gene: TRBD2
CDR3 protein: CASSRPPGLAGVDTGELFF

V gene: TRBV29-1
D gene: .
CDR3 protein: CSVSTHTGNYGYTF

V gene: TRBV6-6
D gene: .
CDR3 protein: CASRLDSYGYTF

V gene: TRBV7-2
D gene: .
CDR3 protein: CASSLEVGKGETQYF

V gene: TRBV7-2
D gene: TRBD2
CDR3 protein: CASSFRGEAIYEQYF

V gene: TRBV10-3
D gene: .
CDR3 protein: CAISEGDSSSYNEQFF

V gene: TRBV7-6
D gene: .
CDR3 protein: CASSKGDIQYF

V gene: TRBV28
D gene: .
CDR3 protein: CASIRGSTYNEQFF